This passage covers 25 T cell receptor beta chains from one sample sequenced in a study of blood T cell repertoires in COVID-19. Libraries were prepared by immunoSEQ multiplex PCR; TCRdb keeps only in-frame clonotypes and omits some of them. Of about 430,000 clones listed, approximately 90% were seen once; the top ten hold roughly 0.76%. The sequenced sample consisted of peripheral blood. These receptors all stem from a man aged 18 to 29 with COVID-19, enrolled during active disease.

This clone was picked up one time. The gene calls are TRBV3-1 (or the pseudogene TRBV3-2) and TRBJ2-1; D is possibly TRBD2 (6 bases). V lost 1 base to trimming and J lost 4 bases, with 11 bases between them. The length of the CDR3 is 15 residues. Germline V gives CDR1 LGHDT, CDR2 YNNKEL (reference sequence). The CDR3 region is CASSQGPGLYNEQFF. The CDR3 region has the DNA TGTGCCAGCAGCCAAGGACCGGGACTGTACAATGAGCAGTTCTTC.

This chain uses TRBV5-5 with TRBJ2-7, with D perhaps TRBD1 (5 bases). The CDR3 length is 13 residues. CDR1 and CDR2 from the germline V gene are SGHKS and YYEKEE (reference sequence). Trimming stripped 3 bases from V and 4 bases from J, with 11 bases between. CDR3 nucleotides: TGTGCCAGCAGCTGGGGCCCAGATTACGAGCAGTACTTC. Amino acid sequence: CASSWGPDYEQYF.

The V call is TRBV5-1, the J call TRBJ2-3; tentatively, D is TRBD2 (6 bases). The length of the CDR3 is 15 residues. V was pared by 4 bases and J by 9 bases, with 21 bases between. Germline assignment: CDR1 SGHRS and CDR2 YFSETQ. This CDR3 is CASSRGLRLGYTQYF. CDR3 sequence (DNA): TGCGCCAGCAGCCGGGGACTCCGACTGGGATACACGCAGTATTTT.

V gene TRBV2 combines with J gene TRBJ1-5, with D maybe TRBD1 (6 bases). CDR1 and CDR2 from the germline V gene are SNHLY and FYNNEI. CDR3 length: 13 amino acids. V was shortened by 7 bases and J by 4 bases, with 11 bases between the two germline ends. DNA of the CDR3: TGTGCCAGCACCCATGACAGGAATCAGCCCCAGCATTTT. As protein: CASTHDRNQPQHF.

With regard to this clone: Other DNA sequences of this sample code for an identical CDR3. The chain uses TRBV6-5 and TRBJ2-7, with D tentatively TRBD1 (5 bases). Trimming pared 5 bases from V and 4 bases from J, leaving 6 bases between. Per germline, CDR1 MNHEY and CDR2 SVGAGI. This CDR3 comprises 11 residues. The CDR3 DNA reads TGTGCCAGCAGTAGGGGTTACGAGCAGTACTTC. Translating it yields CASSRGYEQYF.

This chain uses TRBV7-2 with TRBJ1-6; 7 bases are a match to TRBD1. Germline CDR1 reads SGHTA; CDR2 reads FQGNSA. The CDR3 covers 15 residues. V shed 1 base and J 5 bases; nucleotides not matched to a gene: 2. Here the CDR3 DNA reads TGTGCCAGCAGCTTAGTGGGGACAGATAATTCACCCCTCCACTTT. Translation gives CASSLVGTDNSPLHF.

The chain employs TRBV18 and TRBJ2-7; 12 bases match TRBD2. Germline CDR1 KGHSH, CDR2 LQKENI. CDR3 length: 16 amino acids. The V and J ends lost 4 bases and 7 bases, in that order; junction bases with no gene match: 11. The CDR3 region is CASSQNLAGGPQEQYF. DNA for the CDR3: TGTGCCAGCTCACAGAACCTAGCGGGGGGGCCTCAAGAGCAGTACTTC.

V is TRBV5-8 and J is TRBJ2-1, with a possible D match to TRBD1 (5 bases). This CDR3 has 15 residues. CDR1 SGHTS and CDR2 YDEGEE come from the germline V gene. Trimming took off 4 bases at V and 0 bases at J, with 11 bases between the two ends. The CDR3 DNA follows: TGTGCCAGCAGCCTTCGACAGAGCTCCTACAATGAGCAGTTCTTC. Translated, it gives CASSLRQSSYNEQFF.

This clone was seen a few times. The same CDR3 is also encoded by other DNA sequences in this sample. CDR3 amino acids: CASSLGGSPYGYTF. Written as DNA, the CDR3 is TGTGCCAGCAGCTTGGGGGGGAGTCCGTATGGCTACACCTTC. V is TRBV7-9 and J is TRBJ1-2; TRBD1 is a possible D gene (5 bases). This CDR3 has 14 residues. CDR1 and CDR2 from the germline V gene are SEHNR and FQNEAQ (reference sequence). Trimming took 3 bases from V and 5 from J, leaving 13 bases between them.

The CDR3 sequence is CASSLSRAEREDNEQFF. The CDR3 coding sequence is TGTGCCAGCAGCTTAAGCAGGGCCGAGCGGGAGGACAATGAGCAGTTCTTC. The rearrangement links TRBV11-2 to TRBJ2-1; 9 bases line up with TRBD2. The CDR3 is 17 amino acids. Trimming took 2 bases from V and 5 from J; bases not matched to a gene: 10. The germline CDR1 and CDR2 sequences are SGHAT and FQNNGV.

The chain has TRBV29-1 and TRBJ2-3; TRBD2 matches at 11 bases. CDR3 length equals 14 residues. V trimming: 6 bases; J trimming: 4 bases; junction bases outside the gene matches: 6. Per the germline V gene, CDR1 is SQVTM and CDR2 is ANQGSEA. CDR3 coding DNA: TGCAGCGTGACGGCTAGCGGGGGGCCAGATACGCAGTATTTT. Residues: CSVTASGGPDTQYF.

This clone was found once. The rearrangement links TRBV7-6 to TRBJ2-5, with 7 bases identical to TRBD2. Germline CDR1 is SGHVS and CDR2 is FNYEAQ. The CDR3 has 15 amino acids. The ends lost 2 bases at V and 3 bases at J; junction bases unmatched: 6. This CDR3 is CASSLNSAGEETQYF. For the CDR3, the DNA is TGTGCCAGCAGCTTAAATTCCGCGGGAGAAGAGACCCAGTACTTC. Together with reference TRBV7-6 and TRBJ2-5, the CDR3 gives the full variable domain: GAGVSQSPRYKVTKRGQDVALRCDPISGHVSLYWYRQALGQGPEFLTYFNYEAQQDKSGLPNDRFSAERPEGSISTLTIQRTEQRDSAMYRCASSLNSAGEETQYFGPGTRLLVL.

The rearrangement joins TRBV3-1 (or the pseudogene TRBV3-2) to TRBJ2-5; maybe TRBD2 (5 bases). Trimming cost V 2 bases and J 7 bases, with 14 bases left between them. The CDR3 is 14 amino acids. Germline CDR1 LGHDT, CDR2 YNNKEL (reference sequence). The CDR3 protein is CASSQLEGPRTQYF. Here the CDR3 DNA reads TGTGCCAGCAGCCAACTCGAGGGCCCGAGGACCCAGTACTTC.

The table lists this clone with a count of one. This chain uses TRBV13 with TRBJ2-1, with 7 positions matching TRBD2. Germline-derived CDR1 and CDR2 are PRHDT and FYEKMQ (reference sequence). The V segment lost 6 bases and the J segment 2 bases; nucleotides outside the gene matches: 1. This CDR3 spans 13 amino acids. The CDR3 DNA follows: TGTGCCAGCAGGGGGGGGACCTACAATGAGCAGTTCTTC. Amino acids: CASRGGTYNEQFF.

This clone was picked up a small number of times. J is TRBJ2-7 and V is TRBV6-2 or TRBV6-3, with D perhaps TRBD1 (5 bases). This CDR3 is 15 amino acids long. From germline, CDR1 is MNHEY and CDR2 SVGEGT. V was trimmed by 2 bases and J by 0 bases, leaving 11 bases between them. CDR3 loop: CASSYEAGSSYEQYF. For the CDR3, the DNA is TGTGCCAGCAGTTACGAGGCAGGGTCCTCCTACGAGCAGTACTTC.

The V gene is TRBV5-1, the J gene TRBJ2-7; D perhaps matches TRBD2 (5 bases). The CDR3 sequence is 13 residues long. Trimming took off 0 bases at V and 6 bases at J, with 10 bases between the two ends. The germline V gene encodes CDR1 SGHRS and CDR2 YFSETQ. The CDR3, as DNA: TGCGCCAGCAGCTTGGTCGGGGATCGCGAGCAGTACTTC. Its translation is CASSLVGDREQYF.

This chain joins TRBV28 and TRBJ2-1; D may be TRBD2 (6 bases). Germline assignment: CDR1 MDHEN and CDR2 SYDVKM. There are 14 residues in the CDR3. V dropped 8 bases and J dropped 6 bases, with 17 bases sitting between them. CDR3 DNA sequence: TGTGCCAGCGGCCCCCCGACTAGTTTCAATGAGCAGTTCTTC. Its protein is CASGPPTSFNEQFF.

This clone was observed once. The V call is TRBV28, the J call TRBJ2-3; TRBD2 matches at 7 bases. The V and J ends lost 3 bases and 3 bases, in that order; junction bases with no gene match: 6. This CDR3 region has 15 residues. Per the germline V gene, CDR1 is MDHEN and CDR2 is SYDVKM. The CDR3 loop is CASSFEGRGTDTQYF. Written as DNA, the CDR3 is TGTGCCAGCAGTTTTGAGGGGAGGGGAACAGATACGCAGTATTTT.

The V gene is TRBV28, the J gene TRBJ1-5, with D unclear. Germline-derived CDR1 and CDR2 are MDHEN and SYDVKM. This CDR3 contains 15 residues. Trimming cost V 5 bases and J 3 bases, with 14 bases left between them. The CDR3 sequence is CASSDPPVTNQPQHF. As DNA, the CDR3 is TGTGCCAGCAGTGATCCCCCGGTCACCAATCAGCCCCAGCATTTT. Variable domain in full (rest from reference TRBV28 and TRBJ1-5): DVKVTQSSRYLVKRTGEKVFLECVQDMDHENMFWYRQDPGLGLRLIYFSYDVKMKEKGDIPEGYSVSREKKERFSLILESASTNQTSMYLCASSDPPVTNQPQHFGDGTRLSIL.

V and J are TRBV5-4 and TRBJ1-4, with TRBD1 identical over 7 bases. CDR3 length: 15 residues. J lost 5 bases, V lost 5 bases, and 9 bases had no gene match. Germline CDR1 reads SGHNT; CDR2 reads YYREEE (reference sequence). This CDR3 reads CASRQSTGKNEKLFF. The CDR3 DNA reads as TGTGCCAGCAGACAATCGACAGGGAAGAATGAAAAACTGTTTTTT.

The chain employs TRBV3-1 (or the pseudogene TRBV3-2) and TRBJ2-1; TRBD2 agrees at 12 bases. Germline CDR1 and CDR2: LGHDT and YNNKEL (reference sequence). The CDR3 is made up of 16 amino acids. V was pared by 5 bases and J by 1 base, with 3 bases of the junction left unmatched. In DNA, the CDR3 is TGTGCCAGCAGCTCCGGGACTAGCGGGTCCTACAATGAGCAGTTCTTC. As protein: CASSSGTSGSYNEQFF.

V usage is TRBV19 and J usage is TRBJ2-5; the D gene is possibly TRBD2 (5 bases). This CDR3 comprises 15 residues. Looked up from germline, CDR1 is LNHDA and CDR2 is SQIVND (reference sequence). Trimming stripped 3 bases from V and 3 bases from J, with 14 bases between. DNA for the CDR3: TGTGCCAGTAGTATGGGAGTGGGGTCAGAAGAGACCCAGTACTTC. This gives the protein CASSMGVGSEETQYF.

The chain uses TRBV6-1 and TRBJ1-1, with D hard to call. This CDR3 has 11 residues. V was shortened by 3 bases and J by 9 bases, with 8 bases between the two germline ends. Germline V gene data show CDR1 as MNHNS and CDR2 as SASEGT. The CDR3 here is CASSERVKAFF. CDR3 bases: TGTGCCAGCAGTGAGAGGGTTAAAGCTTTCTTT.

The chain carries TRBV10-1 and TRBJ2-1, with TRBD2 matching 14 bases. V lost 6 bases to trimming and J lost 4 bases; unmatched junction nucleotides: 14. The CDR3 runs 19 residues. Germline-derived CDR1 and CDR2 are WNHNN and SYGVQD (reference sequence). CDR3: CASSSSRGRLAGGYNEQFF. Written as DNA, the CDR3 is TGCGCCAGCAGCAGTTCCCGTGGCCGACTAGCGGGGGGGTACAATGAGCAGTTCTTC.

This clone came up once. The V and J genes are TRBV6-2 or TRBV6-3 and TRBJ2-7; perhaps TRBD1 as D (6 bases). The CDR3 contains 14 residues. V was pared by 2 bases and J by 2 bases, with 10 bases between. CDR1 and CDR2 (germline): MNHEY, SVGEGT. CDR3 bases: TGTGCCAGCAGTTACCCAGGGGCGGCCTACGAGCAGTACTTC. Protein product: CASSYPGAAYEQYF.